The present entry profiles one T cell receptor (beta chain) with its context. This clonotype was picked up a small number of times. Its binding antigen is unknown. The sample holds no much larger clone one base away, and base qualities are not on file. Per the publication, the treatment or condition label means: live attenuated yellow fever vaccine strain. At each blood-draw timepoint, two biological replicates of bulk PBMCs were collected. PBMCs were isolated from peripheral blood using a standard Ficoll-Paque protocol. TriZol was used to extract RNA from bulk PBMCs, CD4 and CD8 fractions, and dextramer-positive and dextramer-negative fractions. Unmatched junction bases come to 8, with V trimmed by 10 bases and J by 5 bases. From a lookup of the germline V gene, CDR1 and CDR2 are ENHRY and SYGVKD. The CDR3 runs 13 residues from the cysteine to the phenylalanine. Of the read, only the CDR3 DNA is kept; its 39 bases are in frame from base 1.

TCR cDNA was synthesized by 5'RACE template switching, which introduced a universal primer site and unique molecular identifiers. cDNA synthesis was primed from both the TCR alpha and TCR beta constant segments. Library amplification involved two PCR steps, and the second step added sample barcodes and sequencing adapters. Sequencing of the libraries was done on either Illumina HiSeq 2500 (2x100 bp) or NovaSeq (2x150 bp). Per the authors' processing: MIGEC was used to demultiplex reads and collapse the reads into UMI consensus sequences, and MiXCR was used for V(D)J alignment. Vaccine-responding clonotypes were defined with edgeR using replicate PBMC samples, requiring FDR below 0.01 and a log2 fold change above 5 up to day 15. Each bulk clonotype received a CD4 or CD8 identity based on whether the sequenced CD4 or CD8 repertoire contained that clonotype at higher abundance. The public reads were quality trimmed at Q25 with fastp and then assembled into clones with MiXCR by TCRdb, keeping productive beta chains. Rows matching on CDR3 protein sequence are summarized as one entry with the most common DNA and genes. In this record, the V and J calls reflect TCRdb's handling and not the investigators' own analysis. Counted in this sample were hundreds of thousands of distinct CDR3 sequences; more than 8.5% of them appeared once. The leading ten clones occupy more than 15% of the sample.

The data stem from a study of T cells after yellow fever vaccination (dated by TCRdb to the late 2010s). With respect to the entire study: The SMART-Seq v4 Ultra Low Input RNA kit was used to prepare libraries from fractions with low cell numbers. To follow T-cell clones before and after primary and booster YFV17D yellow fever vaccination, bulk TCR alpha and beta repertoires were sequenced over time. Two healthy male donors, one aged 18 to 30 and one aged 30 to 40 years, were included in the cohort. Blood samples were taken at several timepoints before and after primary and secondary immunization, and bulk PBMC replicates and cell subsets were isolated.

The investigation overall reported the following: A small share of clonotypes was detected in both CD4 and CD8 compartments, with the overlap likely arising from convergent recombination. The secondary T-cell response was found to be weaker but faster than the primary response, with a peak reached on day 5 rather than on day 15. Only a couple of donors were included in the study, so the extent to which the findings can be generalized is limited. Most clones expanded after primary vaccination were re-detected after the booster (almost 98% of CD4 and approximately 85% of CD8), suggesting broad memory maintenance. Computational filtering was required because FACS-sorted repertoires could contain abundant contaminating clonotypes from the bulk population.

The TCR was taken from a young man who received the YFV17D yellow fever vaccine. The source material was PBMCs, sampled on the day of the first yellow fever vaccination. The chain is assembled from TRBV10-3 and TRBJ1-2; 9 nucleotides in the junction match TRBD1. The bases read TGTGCCACCCGAACGACAGGGGGTTATGGCTACACCTTC. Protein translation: CATRTTGGYGYTF.